These 6 T cell receptor beta chains share one sample of origin, sequenced in a study of blood T cell repertoires in COVID-19. Sequencing used immunoSEQ multiplex PCR; TCRdb keeps in-frame clones, though not all of them. The sample contains approximately 280,000 clones, about nine tenths of which appear only once. Specimen: PBMCs or T cells enriched from blood (not recorded which). These receptor sequences come from a woman aged 60-70 years who had recovered from COVID-19.

In this sample, this clone turned up a few times. The chain links TRBV4-1 to TRBJ2-2; 15 bases agree with TRBD2. CDR1 is MGHRA, CDR2 YSYEKL, per germline. CDR3 length: 20 amino acids. Trimming cost V 4 bases and J 3 bases; bases outside gene matches: 12. Written as DNA, the CDR3 is TGCGCCAGCAGCCGCCCATGGCCGGGACTAGCGGGGGGCGACACCGGGGAGCTGTTTTTT. It codes for CASSRPWPGLAGGDTGELFF.

The rearrangement links TRBV7-8 to TRBJ2-5; D may be TRBD1 (5 bases). V was trimmed by 4 bases and J by 2 bases, leaving 8 bases between them. The CDR3 consists of 13 residues. From germline, CDR1 is SGHVS and CDR2 FQNEAQ. This CDR3 reads CASSSDRQETQYF. The DNA of the CDR3 is TGTGCCAGCAGCTCCGACAGACAAGAGACCCAGTACTTC.

The V call is TRBV9, the J call TRBJ2-3; TRBD2 aligns across 14 bases. Germline-derived CDR1 and CDR2 are SGDLS and YYNGEE. This CDR3 has 16 residues. V trimming: 4 bases; J trimming: 1 base; junction bases outside the gene matches: 2. The CDR3 DNA reads TGTGCCAGCAGCATGGGACTAGCGGGAGGCACAGATACGCAGTATTTT. Translation: CASSMGLAGGTDTQYF.

This clone has a handful of counts. The chain recombines TRBV28 with TRBJ1-5, with 9 bases identical to TRBD1. CDR1 is MDHEN and CDR2 is SYDVKM in the germline V gene. The CDR3 contains 15 residues. V shed 2 bases and J 7 bases; nucleotides not matched to a gene: 6. The CDR3: CASSLTGTGTQPQHF. As DNA, the CDR3 is TGTGCCAGCAGTTTAACCGGGACAGGGACCCAGCCCCAGCATTTT.

This clone came up once. V gene TRBV5-6 combines with J gene TRBJ1-1, with D possibly TRBD1 on 5 matching bases. The V end was cut by 0 bases, the J end by 4 bases, with 13 bases between. The CDR3 covers 15 residues. Germline V gene sequence: CDR1 SGHDT, CDR2 YYEEEE. CDR3 in DNA: TGTGCCAGCAGCTTGGCCGCCCTGGGGGGCACTGAAGCTTTCTTT. It translates to CASSLAALGGTEAFF.

This clone was detected once. The chain couples TRBV3-1 (or the pseudogene TRBV3-2) to TRBJ2-3; 8 bases fit TRBD2. J gave up 4 bases and V 4 bases, and 7 bases lay outside the gene matches. The CDR3 length is 15 residues. Germline V CDR1 and CDR2: LGHDT, YNNKEL (reference sequence). The CDR3 DNA follows: TGTGCCAGCAGCCCCCGGGAGGGAAGAGCAGATACGCAGTATTTT. The encoded protein is CASSPREGRADTQYF.